This TCR beta chain was identified in a study of blood T cell repertoires in COVID-19 (dated by TCRdb to the early 2020s). With respect to the entire study: Samples from collaborators originated in the United States, Italy and Spain and spanned both the acute and convalescent phases of COVID-19. Samples were obtained from the ongoing ImmuneRACE study (first 160 participants) and from 1,254 subjects provided by 6 global collaborators. Deeply sampled blood TCRbeta repertoires from subjects exposed to, actively infected with, or recovered from COVID-19 were included in the dataset. The prospective study material was composed of cDNA or gDNA derived from T cells, B-cell-depleted T cells, or PBMCs. The sample metadata nearly always contained a de-identified subject ID, COVID-19 status, age in years and sex. A freely available public database, intended as a resource for researchers studying the immune response to SARS-CoV-2, is where the repertoires were released. HLA class I and class II types, where available, came from metadata supplied by the sample provider rather than from assay-based typing.

Here is what the overall study found, with its caveats: Clinical and demographic metadata were provided uncurated, with the amount varying by source and participant.

Collaborating institutions collected whole blood in K2EDTA tubes following their own protocols. Collaborator samples were shipped for TCRbeta analysis as frozen whole blood, isolated PBMCs, or DNA extracted from either sample type. The V end loses 4 bases and the J end loses 3 bases, and a stretch of 14 bases separates them. CDR1 and CDR2, looked up from the germline V gene (reference sequence), are SGHNT and YYREEE. From the cysteine up to the phenylalanine, the CDR3 has a length of 15 residues. The DNA shown is the 45-base CDR3, in frame from base 1. TCRbeta CDR3 regions were amplified from genomic DNA using the immunoSEQ Assay, a bias-controlled multiplex PCR. As for how the authors treated the data: Nucleated cell counts per sample were estimated from amplification of reference gene primers within the assay. Sequence reads were collapsed and filtered to measure the absolute abundance of every unique TCRbeta CDR3 rearrangement. For each sample, productive Simpson clonality was calculated by taking the square root of Simpson's diversity index across productive rearrangements. TCRdb limited this immuneACCESS table to in-frame rearrangements with V and J called. A share of clones is missing; checked studies link under half to unresolved V genes, and the rest is unexplained. Clone size and V and J calls were adopted from that table, with D and trimming inferred from the DNA. For this sample there are more than 95,000 clones; roughly 82% appear just once. 4.5% to 5.5% of the sample lies in the top ten.

Concerning this clone itself: Its cognate antigen has yet to be identified. No much larger clone is present one base from it, and per-base qualities are unavailable.

The V and J genes are TRBV5-4 and TRBJ1-3; a confident D gene designation cannot be given. The clonotype was recovered from a man aged 55 to 69 with acute or convalescent COVID-19. The sequenced material came from peripheral blood. The nucleotide sequence reads as follows: TGTGCCAGCAGCCGGGGTGAATTAGGTGGAAACACCATATATTTT. The resulting protein is CASSRGELGGNTIYF.